What follows is one T cell receptor beta chain and its context. Antigen unknown. Both 60 Vbeta primers and 13 Jbeta primers went into the PCR. Sequencing used immunoSEQ multiplex PCR; TCRdb keeps in-frame clones, though not all of them. The table includes 95,000 to 150,000 clones, roughly 80% detected once. These data originate in a study of cytomegalovirus exposure and HLA in healthy donors. Study-wide findings and caveats: Researchers reportedly found TCR beta sequences accurately predicted most subjects' HLA-A and HLA-B alleles. In a later analysis, CMV-associated beta chains were mostly HLA-associated, it appeared.

V lost 5 bases and J lost 2; bases outside the gene matches: 5. The CDR3 runs to 13 residues. The germline V gene encodes CDR1 GTSNPN and CDR2 SVGIG (reference sequence). The sequencing input was PBMCs. The gene calls are TRBV30 and TRBJ2-7; 8 bases are a match to TRBD1. This receptor was obtained from a man younger than 35 in good health and CMV-seropositive. The DNA for the CDR3 is TGTGCCTGGGGGACAGGTGTCACCTACGAGCAGTACTTC. Translation: CAWGTGVTYEQYF.